What follows describes a single TCR beta chain. Profiling relied on immunoSEQ multiplex PCR, and the TCRdb table lists in-frame clones only, not all of them. The sample holds about 170,000 clones, 86% seen once. The data stem from a study of blood T cell repertoires in COVID-19. Whole-study context: There were acute and convalescent COVID-19 samples, and they came from the United States, Italy and Spain.

The CDR3 is 17 residues long. The genes are TRBV21-1 and TRBJ1-4; the table's D gene call, TRBD1, was not cross checked with the DNA. TRBV21-1 is marked as a pseudogene. This clonotype was sampled from a woman aged 80 or older in a cohort sampled during active or convalescent COVID-19. The sample comprised peripheral blood. The CDR3 loop reads CASSKEVGTEDDEKLFF. CDR3 nucleotides: TGTGCCAGCAGCAAAGAGGTGGGGACAGAAGACGATGAAAAACTGTTTTTT.